Listed here are 19 T cell receptor beta chains from one sample, sequenced in a study of human T cells and chemical hapten exposure. Specified time point: pre-sensitization, week 0. The treatment was: therapeutic diphenylcyclopropenone sensitization with weekly scalp DPC. TCRdb re-derived calls from the RACE reads in MiXCR, one entry per CDR3 protein. There are 200,000 to 300,000 distinct CDR3 sequences in the sample; about 8.1% occur only once, and around 2.5% lies in the top ten. This specimen was whole blood, taken in connection with sensitization to the hapten diphenylcyclopropenone (DPC). These receptors originate from a woman aged 40 to 55 with alopecia areata. Some clones in this sample may be carry-over from other donors' samples.

This clonotype was observed a few times. This chain links TRBV28 with TRBJ2-1; D not certain. Trimming shortened V by 2 bases and J by 3 bases, and 8 bases separated the two germline ends. The CDR3 contains 14 residues. Germline assignment: CDR1 MDHEN and CDR2 SYDVKM. The CDR3 region has the DNA TGTGCCAGCAGTTTACAGAGCCTCTACAATGAGCAGTTCTTC. Protein product: CASSLQSLYNEQFF.

This clonotype has a count of ten or more. The V gene is TRBV28, the J gene TRBJ1-1, with 7 bases identical to TRBD1. This CDR3 comprises 14 residues. J gave up 3 bases and V 10 bases, and 11 bases lay outside the gene matches. Germline V lookup: CDR1 MDHEN, CDR2 SYDVKM. For the CDR3, the DNA is TGTGCCACGTACAGACAGGGACGGGACACTGAAGCTTTCTTT. Translation gives CATYRQGRDTEAFF.

Comments on this clonotype: The junction and the germline gene differ at one end; a read error may be behind it. The chain couples TRBV4-3 to TRBJ2-3; D is undetermined. The germline gives CDR1 LGHNA, CDR2 YSLEER. The length of the CDR3 is 16 residues. The CDR3 coding sequence is TGCGCCAGCGGCCAAGATAAAGGACCTTACACAGATACGCAGTATTTT. Translated: CASGQDKGPYTDTQYF.

The rearrangement links TRBV7-2 to TRBJ2-1; TRBD1 might be the D (6 bases). This CDR3 spans 15 amino acids. Trimming left V 2 bases short and J 3 bases short, with 11 bases between. In germline, CDR1 is SGHTA, CDR2 FQGNSA. CDR3 bases: TGTGCCAGCAGCTTAAGGCGACAGGACTACAATGAGCAGTTCTTC. Its protein product is CASSLRRQDYNEQFF.

This clonotype has at least ten counts. The chain joins TRBV10-3 to TRBJ2-3; no clear D. Germline CDR1 and CDR2: ENHRY and SYGVKD. The CDR3 totals 13 residues. Between the trimmed V and J ends, which lost 5 bases and 1 base, there was a span of 7 bases. The CDR3 loop reads CAISMTGTDTQYF. Written as DNA, the CDR3 is TGTGCCATCAGTATGACCGGCACAGATACGCAGTATTTT.

The chain recombines TRBV6-2 or TRBV6-3 with TRBJ1-1; 7 nucleotides line up with TRBD1. The CDR3 is made up of 16 amino acids. The V segment lost 0 bases and the J segment 4 bases; nucleotides outside the gene matches: 8. Germline V gene data show CDR1 as MNHEY and CDR2 as SVGEGT. The CDR3 DNA follows: TGTGCCAGCAGTTACTCGACCACAGGGGAGGTCACTGAAGCTTTCTTT. Translated: CASSYSTTGEVTEAFF.

This clonotype was found many times. The rearrangement uses TRBV27 and TRBJ2-7; D is uncertain. The length of the CDR3 is 13 residues. CDR1 is MNHEY, CDR2 SMNVEV, per germline (reference sequence). V was cut by 2 bases and J by 6 bases, with 11 bases left in between. The CDR3 DNA sequence: TGTGCCAGCAGTTTAAGGGCTAGTCTCGAGCAGTACTTC. Its protein is CASSLRASLEQYF.

This clonotype occurred a few times. The chain links TRBV4-3 to TRBJ2-7, with TRBD2 matching over 8 bases. This CDR3 spans 15 amino acids. The V and J ends lost 2 bases and 2 bases, in that order; junction bases with no gene match: 5. Germline V gives CDR1 LGHNA, CDR2 YSLEER. The CDR3 DNA sequence: TGCGCCAGCAGCCAAAGAGCACTAGCGGCCTACGAGCAGTACTTC. Its protein is CASSQRALAAYEQYF.

The J gene is TRBJ1-4, the V gene TRBV7-8; D not resolved. CDR3 size: 16 residues. With 2 bases removed from V and 0 bases from J, the gap between germline ends came to 10 bases. The V gene's germline CDR1 is SGHVS and CDR2 FQNEAQ. CDR3 in DNA: TGTGCCAGCAGCTTACTCTCAGGCGCAACTAATGAAAAACTGTTTTTT. It is translated as CASSLLSGATNEKLFF.

The chain combines TRBV5-1 with TRBJ2-5; tentatively, D is TRBD1 or TRBD2 (5 bases each). Germline V CDR1 and CDR2: SGHRS, YFSETQ. The CDR3 has 15 amino acids. The V end was cut by 3 bases, the J end by 4 bases, with 16 bases between. The CDR3 loop is CASSSSPGTAETQYF. The CDR3 DNA is TGCGCCAGCAGCTCCTCACCCGGGACGGCAGAGACCCAGTACTTC.

This sequence joins TRBV7-8 and TRBJ2-7, with D possibly being TRBD2 (5 bases). The CDR3 spans 16 residues. In germline, CDR1 is SGHVS, CDR2 FQNEAQ. The V end lost 5 bases, the J end lost 3 bases, and 20 bases lay between the germline ends. The CDR3 reads CASSPPGTGNSYEQYF. The CDR3 coding sequence is TGTGCCAGCAGCCCCCCCGGAACGGGAAATAGCTACGAGCAGTACTTC.

This clonotype has only a few counts. The gene calls are TRBV12-3 or TRBV12-4 and TRBJ1-1; D ambiguous. V lost 5 bases, J lost 0 bases, and 10 bases lay in between. The CDR3 totals 14 residues. CDR3 loop: CASSLQSMNTEAFF. For the CDR3, the DNA is TGTGCCAGCAGTCTCCAGTCCATGAACACTGAAGCTTTCTTT.

This clonotype was found a few times. This rearrangement joins TRBV7-9 to TRBJ1-2; D is perhaps TRBD1 (6 bases). CDR1 is SEHNR, CDR2 FQNEAQ, per germline (reference sequence). The CDR3 sequence is 14 residues long. Trimming left V 5 bases short and J 4 bases short, with 14 bases between. CDR3 bases: TGTGCCAGCAGCCCAGAGGTACAGGGCTATGGCTACACCTTC. Its translation is CASSPEVQGYGYTF.

This clonotype was counted only a few times. The chain's CDR3 is CASSGGDSPITQYF. The CDR3 DNA is TGTGCCAGCAGCGGGGGGGACTCCCCTATTACGCAGTATTTT. J is TRBJ2-3 and V is TRBV7-2, with 7 bases that match TRBD2. CDR1 and CDR2 from the germline V gene are SGHTA and FQGNSA. The CDR3 extends over 14 amino acids. V gave up 5 bases and J gave up 8 bases; unmatched junction bases: 10.

CDR3 nucleotides: TGTGCCAGCAGTTTTGGATATCTAGCGGGGGGCACAGATACGCAGTATTTT. This codes for CASSFGYLAGGTDTQYF. The V call is TRBV28, the J call TRBJ2-3; 10 bases match TRBD2. This CDR3 is built from 17 residues. CDR1 is MDHEN, CDR2 SYDVKM, per germline. V lost 3 bases, J lost 1 base, and 7 bases stayed unmatched.

This clonotype was counted only a few times. This chain links TRBV12-3 or TRBV12-4 with TRBJ1-6, with 9 bases matching TRBD1. After removal of 4 bases from V and 4 bases from J, the junction contained 5 bases not matched to a gene. This CDR3 has 16 residues. The CDR3 region has the DNA TGTGCCAGCAGTTCGGACAGGGGTGGGTATAATTCACCCCTCCACTTT. As protein: CASSSDRGGYNSPLHF.

The CDR3 protein is CATSERVVGEPQHF. The CDR3, as DNA: TGTGCCACCAGTGAACGGGTGGTGGGGGAGCCCCAGCATTTT. V gene TRBV24-1 combines with J gene TRBJ1-5; D possibly corresponds to TRBD1 (5 bases). The CDR3 is 14 residues long. V lost 4 bases, J lost 8 bases, and 14 bases lay in between. CDR1 and CDR2 from the germline V gene are KGHDR and SFDVKD.

V usage is TRBV12-3 or TRBV12-4 and J usage is TRBJ1-2; the D is unclear. V lost 4 bases, J lost 5 bases, and 20 bases lay in between. This CDR3 is built from 16 residues. CDR3 residues: CASSSPLIGGNYGYTF. The CDR3 coding sequence is TGTGCCAGCAGTTCCCCTCTGATAGGAGGGAATTATGGCTACACCTTC.

This clonotype was detected a few times. CDR3 loop: CASIPTPNTEAFF. DNA for the CDR3: TGTGCCAGCATTCCGACACCGAACACTGAAGCTTTCTTT. The chain carries TRBV28 and TRBJ1-1; D is ambiguous. The CDR3 has 13 amino acids. CDR1 is MDHEN and CDR2 is SYDVKM in the germline V gene. Trimming removed 7 bases from V and 1 base from J, with 10 bases in between.